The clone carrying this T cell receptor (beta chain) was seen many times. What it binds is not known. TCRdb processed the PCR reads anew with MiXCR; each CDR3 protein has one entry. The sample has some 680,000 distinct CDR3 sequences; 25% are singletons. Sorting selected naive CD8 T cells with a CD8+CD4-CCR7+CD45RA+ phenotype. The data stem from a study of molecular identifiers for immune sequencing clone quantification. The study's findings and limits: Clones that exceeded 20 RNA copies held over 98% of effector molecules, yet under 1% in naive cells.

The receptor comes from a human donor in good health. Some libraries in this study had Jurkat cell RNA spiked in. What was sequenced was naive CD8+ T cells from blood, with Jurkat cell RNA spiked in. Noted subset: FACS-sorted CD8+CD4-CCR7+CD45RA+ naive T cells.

Here the CDR3 reads CATLGGAHGEKLFF. In nucleotides, the CDR3 is TGTGCCACCCTGGGGGGGGCGCACGGTGAAAAACTGTTTTTT. The chain recombines TRBV28 with TRBJ1-4; the D gene is possibly TRBD1 (6 bases). Between the trimmed V and J ends, which lost 10 bases and 7 bases, there was a span of 19 bases. CDR3 length equals 14 residues. The germline CDR1 and CDR2 sequences are MDHEN and SYDVKM.